The 26 T cell receptor beta chains given below trace back to one sample, sequenced in a study of T cells in Graves' hyperthyroidism and ophthalmopathy. Researchers took RNA transcripts and amplified the TCR beta CDR3 regions from them. With the HTBI primer set, the TCR CDR3 went through a first round of RT-PCR. TCRdb re-analysed the multiplex PCR reads in MiXCR, keeping a single row per CDR3 protein. Of some 250,000 distinct CDR3 sequences in the sample, roughly 15% were seen once. Sequencing used blood. The receptors here all came from a woman between 40 and 50 years old with Graves' hyperthyroidism that later progressed to Graves' ophthalmopathy.

In its sample, this clonotype was seen many times. The chain links TRBV12-3 or TRBV12-4 to TRBJ2-5; weak D call: TRBD2 (6 bases). The CDR3 sequence is 13 residues long. Trimming shortened V by 5 bases and J by 4 bases, and 11 bases separated the two germline ends. The CDR3 nucleotides read TGTGCCAGCAGTGGAGGGAATGGAGAGACCCAGTACTTC. Its translation: CASSGGNGETQYF.

In this sample, this clonotype turned up many times. The chain carries TRBV11-2 and TRBJ2-1; possibly TRBD2 for D (6 bases). Germline CDR1 reads SGHAT; CDR2 reads FQNNGV. This CDR3 is 15 amino acids long. The V end was cut by 6 bases, the J end by 4 bases, with 16 bases between. The CDR3 loop reads CASRPWGGTYNEQFF. For the CDR3, the DNA is TGTGCCAGCAGACCCTGGGGCGGGACGTACAATGAGCAGTTCTTC. Filled out from reference TRBV11-2 and TRBJ2-1, the complete variable domain reads EAGVAQSPRYKIIEKRQSVAFWCNPISGHATLYWYQQILGQGPKLLIQFQNNGVVDDSQLPKDRFSAERLKGVDSTLKIQPAKLEDSAVYLCASRPWGGTYNEQFFGPGTRLTVL.

This clonotype was detected many times. The chain carries TRBV27 and TRBJ2-2, with TRBD2 matching over 13 bases. Trimming at V came to 4 bases and at J to 7 bases, leaving 12 bases not matched to a gene. Germline V gene data show CDR1 as MNHEY and CDR2 as SMNVEV (reference sequence). The CDR3 is made up of 18 amino acids. In DNA, the CDR3 is TGTGCCAGCAGTTCCACCCCCGGACTAGCGGGAGCGGTCGGGGAGCTGTTTTTT. This codes for CASSSTPGLAGAVGELFF.

Worth noting for this clonotype: A clone one base away is much larger, so this may be a read error. This chain links TRBV18 with TRBJ1-1, with D possibly matching TRBD1 (5 bases). Germline V lookup: CDR1 KGHSH, CDR2 LQKENI. This CDR3 is built from 15 residues. Here the CDR3 reads CANSPQGLMNTEAFF. The DNA of the CDR3 is TGTGCCAACTCACCGCAGGGACTGATGAACACTGAAGCTTTCTTT.

The chain couples TRBV6-2 or TRBV6-3 to TRBJ2-2, with a weak D call TRBD2 (7 bases). Germline V gene lookup returns CDR1 MNHEY and CDR2 SVGEGT. V shed 4 bases and J shed 3 bases, with 18 bases lying between them. The length of the CDR3 is 17 residues. The CDR3 here is CASSFGGPGTYTGELFF. In DNA, the CDR3 is TGTGCCAGCAGTTTCGGGGGGCCCGGGACCTACACCGGGGAGCTGTTTTTT.

This clonotype was observed many times. This sequence joins TRBV20-1 and TRBJ2-4, with a possible D match to TRBD2 (5 bases). Trimming removed 6 bases at V and 0 bases at J, with 12 bases between. This CDR3 contains 14 residues. Germline V lookup: CDR1 DFQATT, CDR2 SNEGSKA (reference sequence). The CDR3: CSATDGLAKNIQYF. The CDR3 DNA is TGCAGTGCCACGGACGGACTAGCCAAAAACATTCAGTACTTC.

The CDR3: CASMRLAGETQYF. The CDR3 nucleotides are TGTGCCAGCATGAGACTAGCGGGAGAGACCCAGTACTTC. The chain joins TRBV12-3 or TRBV12-4 to TRBJ2-5; 10 nucleotides align to TRBD2. This CDR3 spans 13 amino acids. The junction had 3 bases not matched to a gene; V was cut back by 7 bases and J by 4 bases.

This clonotype has more than one count but fewer than ten. This chain uses TRBV5-1 with TRBJ2-3; 8 bases align to TRBD2. V gave up 0 bases and J gave up 1 base; unmatched junction bases: 1. The CDR3 is 15 amino acids. The V gene's germline CDR1 is SGHRS and CDR2 YFSETQ. The CDR3 sequence is CASSLETSGTDTQYF. The CDR3 DNA sequence: TGCGCCAGCAGCTTGGAGACTAGCGGCACAGATACGCAGTATTTT. Filled out from reference TRBV5-1 and TRBJ2-3, the complete variable domain reads KAGVTQTPRYLIKTRGQQVTLSCSPISGHRSVSWYQQTPGQGLQFLFEYFSETQRNKGNFPGRFSGRQFSNSRSEMNVSTLELGDSALYLCASSLETSGTDTQYFGPGTRLTVL.

In its sample, this clonotype was seen many times. CDR3 in amino acids: CASSYGTLGRISIEAFF. Written as DNA, the CDR3 is TGTGCCAGCAGCTATGGAACCCTTGGACGGATTAGCATTGAAGCTTTCTTT. This rearrangement joins TRBV5-6 to TRBJ1-1; the D is unclear. V was trimmed by 3 bases and J by 7 bases, leaving 25 bases between them. There are 17 residues in the CDR3. Germline CDR1 and CDR2: SGHDT and YYEEEE.

In its sample, this clonotype was seen many times. The J gene is TRBJ1-1, the V gene TRBV12-3 or TRBV12-4; D is ambiguous. This CDR3 spans 12 amino acids. Trimming shortened V by 4 bases and J by 3 bases, and 6 bases separated the two germline ends. CDR3 region: CASSYPHTEAFF. CDR3 sequence (DNA): TGTGCCAGCAGTTACCCTCACACTGAAGCTTTCTTT.

In its sample, this clonotype was seen many times. The chain links TRBV20-1 to TRBJ2-5, with 11 bases that match TRBD2. Trimming removed 3 bases from V and 3 bases from J; junction bases left unmatched: 3. Germline lookup yields CDR1 DFQATT and CDR2 SNEGSKA (reference sequence). The CDR3 sequence is 14 residues long. CDR3 region: CSASSGRAEETQYF. DNA for the CDR3: TGCAGTGCTAGTAGCGGGAGGGCCGAAGAGACCCAGTACTTC.

The chain combines TRBV7-3 with TRBJ2-3; D tentatively fits TRBD1 or TRBD2 (5 bases each). V lost 5 bases to trimming and J lost 2 bases, with 26 bases between them. The CDR3 loop spans 19 amino acids. Germline V gene sequence: CDR1 SGHTA, CDR2 FQGTGA. CDR3 sequence (DNA): TGTGCCAGCAGCGTAGGCCCTGGGACCATTGGGCTTAACACAGATACGCAGTATTTT. Translated, it gives CASSVGPGTIGLNTDTQYF.

The chain joins TRBV19 to TRBJ2-1; no firm D call. CDR3 size: 14 residues. Germline-derived CDR1 and CDR2 are LNHDA and SQIVND (reference sequence). With 2 bases removed from V and 4 bases from J, the gap between germline ends came to 9 bases. In DNA form, the CDR3 reads TGTGCCAGTAGTATATTTTTGCGGTACAATGAGCAGTTCTTC. It specifies CASSIFLRYNEQFF.

This clonotype was seen many times. This chain links TRBV2 with TRBJ2-1; 12 bases are shared with TRBD2. V dropped 5 bases and J dropped 7; count of bases not matched to a gene: 9. Looked up from germline, CDR1 is SNHLY and CDR2 is FYNNEI. The CDR3 runs to 16 residues. CDR3 sequence: CASSSSGRAIGNEQFF. Here the CDR3 DNA reads TGTGCCAGCAGTTCTAGCGGGAGGGCCATCGGGAATGAGCAGTTCTTC. Full variable domain (rest looked up from reference TRBV2 and TRBJ2-1): EPEVTQTPSHQVTQMGQEVILRCVPISNHLYFYWYRQILGQKVEFLVSFYNNEISEKSEIFDDQFSVERPDGSNFTLKIRSTKLEDSAMYFCASSSSGRAIGNEQFFGPGTRLTVL.

The chain uses TRBV6-5 and TRBJ1-1; no reliable D call. Germline V gene sequence: CDR1 MNHEY, CDR2 SVGAGI. Between the trimmed V and J ends, which lost 2 bases and 7 bases, there was a span of 5 bases. The CDR3 is 11 residues long. The CDR3 spells CASSYEDEAFF. DNA for the CDR3: TGTGCCAGCAGTTACGAAGATGAAGCTTTCTTT.

This clonotype was picked up a small number of times. V usage is TRBV24-1 and J usage is TRBJ2-1; D unresolved. The length of the CDR3 is 15 residues. Germline values: CDR1 KGHDR, CDR2 SFDVKD. V lost 4 bases, J lost 0 bases, and 9 bases lay in between. The CDR3 DNA reads as TGTGCCACCAGTGAGGTAAGTGTCTCCTACAATGAGCAGTTCTTC. Protein: CATSEVSVSYNEQFF.

This clonotype was found many times. The rearrangement joins TRBV29-1 to TRBJ1-1; D is unresolved. Germline V gives CDR1 SQVTM, CDR2 ANQGSEA. The CDR3 is made up of 14 amino acids. The ends were cut back, 0 bases at V and 0 bases at J, with 8 bases in the middle. The CDR3 is CSVEDRGMNTEAFF. CDR3 DNA sequence: TGCAGCGTTGAAGATCGAGGGATGAACACTGAAGCTTTCTTT.

This clonotype was observed at least ten times. The rearrangement uses TRBV11-2 and TRBJ2-2; D unresolved. Trimming took 6 bases from V and 3 from J, leaving 8 bases between them. There are 13 residues in the CDR3. Germline loops: CDR1 SGHAT, CDR2 FQNNGV. The CDR3 loop reads CASSNFYTGELFF. The CDR3 coding sequence is TGTGCCAGCAGTAACTTTTACACCGGGGAGCTGTTTTTT.

The V and J genes are TRBV4-1 and TRBJ2-1; tentatively, D is TRBD2 (6 bases). V lost 1 base to trimming and J lost 0 bases, with 16 bases between them. This CDR3 comprises 18 residues. Germline V gene lookup returns CDR1 MGHRA and CDR2 YSYEKL. DNA of the CDR3: TGCGCCAGCAGCCAAGGTGGATGGCGGGGTCGCTCCTACAATGAGCAGTTCTTC. This gives the protein CASSQGGWRGRSYNEQFF.

The V gene is TRBV6-4, the J gene TRBJ2-3; D may be TRBD1 or TRBD2 (5 bases each). The CDR3 has 15 amino acids. Germline CDR1 is MRHNA and CDR2 is SNTAGT. The V end was cut by 3 bases, the J end by 0 bases, with 10 bases between. CDR3 DNA: TGTGCCAGCAGTGAAGGGACCACTAGCACAGATACGCAGTATTTT. This encodes CASSEGTTSTDTQYF.

The sample holds many counts of this clonotype. The rearrangement links TRBV7-9 to TRBJ1-1; TRBD1 agrees at 7 bases. This CDR3 is built from 16 residues. V gave up 6 bases and J gave up 3 bases; unmatched junction bases: 13. Germline CDR1 reads SEHNR; CDR2 reads FQNEAQ (reference sequence). For the CDR3, the DNA is TGTGCCAGCAGTCGTAGACCTACGAGGGGGCACACTGAAGCTTTCTTT. This encodes CASSRRPTRGHTEAFF. Looking up the rest from reference TRBV7-9 and TRBJ1-1 gives the full variable domain: DTGVSQNPRHKITKRGQNVTFRCDPISEHNRLYWYRQTLGQGPEFLTYFQNEAQLEKSRLLSDRFSAERPKGSFSTLEIQRTEQGDSAMYLCASSRRPTRGHTEAFFGQGTRLTVV.

This clonotype showed up many times. This sequence joins TRBV28 and TRBJ1-6; the D gene is possibly TRBD1 (6 bases). V gave up 1 base and J gave up 6 bases, with 16 bases separating them. The CDR3 extends over 17 amino acids. In germline, CDR1 is MDHEN, CDR2 SYDVKM. This chain's CDR3 is CASSLLIGGNFNSPLHF. DNA for the CDR3: TGTGCCAGCAGTTTATTGATAGGGGGAAACTTTAATTCACCCCTCCACTTT.

Note on this clonotype: One base away lies a much larger clone, so this may be a sequencing read error. The chain recombines TRBV6-1 with TRBJ2-3; a possible D gene is TRBD2 (5 bases). The germline CDR1 and CDR2 sequences are MNHNS and SASEGT. The CDR3 has 15 residues. CDR3 coding DNA: TGTGCCAGCGGTGAAGCGTGGCACGCGGGAGATACGCAGTATTTT. This codes for CASGEAWHAGDTQYF.

This clonotype was observed at least ten times. V usage is TRBV11-2 and J usage is TRBJ2-7; TRBD1 aligns across 9 bases. Germline CDR1 is SGHAT and CDR2 is FQNNGV. J gave up 0 bases and V 8 bases, and 8 bases lay outside the gene matches. The CDR3 spans 15 residues. The CDR3 DNA follows: TGTGCCAGCTCTCCCGGGACAGGGTCCTCCTACGAGCAGTACTTC. The encoded protein is CASSPGTGSSYEQYF.

In its sample, this clonotype was seen many times. The chain carries TRBV7-9 and TRBJ2-1; TRBD2 matches at 14 bases. The CDR3 length is 20 residues. CDR1 SEHNR and CDR2 FQNEAQ come from the germline V gene (reference sequence). Germline trimming cut 5 bases from V and 6 bases from J; bases unmatched to any gene: 18. The CDR3 spells CASSPTAGLAGVRVINEQFF. In nucleotides, the CDR3 is TGTGCCAGCAGCCCAACGGCGGGACTAGCGGGAGTGCGAGTGATCAATGAGCAGTTCTTC.

This clonotype was seen repeatedly, ten times or more. V and J are TRBV27 and TRBJ2-2; no reliable D call. The V gene lost 5 bases and the J gene lost 7 bases, with 17 bases spanning the gap. The V gene's germline CDR1 is MNHEY and CDR2 SMNVEV (reference sequence). The CDR3 extends over 15 amino acids. The DNA for the CDR3 is TGTGCCAGCAGTCCCGTCGGGTTCGTTTACGGGGAGCTGTTTTTT. This sequence encodes CASSPVGFVYGELFF.